Following are 5 T cell receptor delta chains from one sample sequenced in a study of Vδ1+ human thymocytes. Findings of the study overall: Thymic TRG and TRD repertoires appeared highly polyclonal, with Gaussian CDR3 length distributions.

These receptors lack a known antigen. Extracted RNA was reverse transcribed into cDNA. The CDR3 regions were amplified by multiplex PCR from V-gene primers to a constant-region primer. TCRdb re-processed the multiplex PCR reads using CATT. Of roughly 76,000 delta-chain clones in the sample, about 38% were seen once. The sequenced sample consisted of Vdelta1+ gamma-delta thymocytes from the thymus. The subset is: FACS-sorted CD3+ TCRalphabeta- TCRVdelta1+ TCRVdelta2- thymocytes. Receptors were obtained from a boy in the first two years of life who had congenital heart surgery.

Notes on this clone: The same CDR3 also results from other DNA sequences found in this sample. The rearrangement uses TRDV1 and TRDJ1, with TRDD3 matching 9 bases. The CDR3 sequence is 16 residues long. Germline V gene sequence: CDR1 TSWWSYY, CDR2 QGS. The junction had 10 bases not matched to a gene; V was cut back by 2 bases and J by 6 bases. The CDR3 coding sequence is TGTGCTCTTGGGGAAGCCCCCAACGACTGGGGGAATAAACTCATCTTT. Translating gives CALGEAPNDWGNKLIF.

The chain is built from TRDV1 and TRDJ1; 7 positions agree with TRDD2. The germline gives CDR1 TSWWSYY, CDR2 QGS. V was pared by 4 bases and J by 2 bases, with 7 bases of the junction left unmatched. This CDR3 region has 15 residues. The CDR3 is CALGAPSSGTDKLIF. In DNA form, the CDR3 reads TGTGCTCTTGGGGCTCCTTCCTCGGGAACCGATAAACTCATCTTT.

J is TRDJ1 and V is TRDV1; the match to TRDD3 covers 12 bases. The germline V gene encodes CDR1 TSWWSYY and CDR2 QGS. The V segment lost 4 bases and the J segment 10 bases; nucleotides outside the gene matches: 22. This CDR3 region has 19 residues. The CDR3 protein is CALGVLHTPVLGDTQGLIF. The DNA for the CDR3 is TGTGCTCTTGGGGTTTTACATACACCCGTACTGGGGGATACTCAGGGACTCATCTTT.

The table lists this clone with a few counts. This rearrangement joins TRDV2 to TRDJ1; 12 nucleotides line up with TRDD3. V gave up 3 bases and J gave up 0 bases; unmatched junction bases: 16. CDR3 length: 20 residues. The germline V gene encodes CDR1 GEAIGNYY and CDR2 EKD. Here the CDR3 reads CACDLSSFWGIRPYTDKLIF. CDR3 coding DNA: TGTGCCTGTGACCTTTCTTCCTTCTGGGGGATACGACCCTACACCGATAAACTCATCTTT.

J is TRDJ1 and V is TRDV1, with D maybe TRDD2 (5 bases). V shed 6 bases and J shed 4 bases, with 18 bases lying between them. Germline CDR1 TSWWSYY, CDR2 QGS. The length of the CDR3 is 15 residues. The CDR3, as DNA: TGTGCTCTTGGCTACGTAATTTCCTCTCACGATAAACTCATCTTT. This gives the protein CALGYVISSHDKLIF.